Below, 2 T cell receptor beta chains from the same sample are listed, as sequenced in a study of CD8 T cells in Susac syndrome. Reverse transcription used 0.5 to 1 ug RNA and random hexamers. TCRdb passed the immunoSEQ multiplex PCR reads through MiXCR, listing each CDR3 protein once. This sample has under 150,000 distinct CDR3 sequences; around 85% occur once, and the top ten carry roughly 0.5%. Source material: CD8+ T cells from PBMCs. The receptors were sampled from a human donor with multiple sclerosis.

The chain employs TRBV3-1 and TRBJ2-2; tentatively, D is TRBD1 (5 bases). Trimming cost V 4 bases and J 1 base, with 19 bases left between them. This CDR3 spans 18 amino acids. Germline CDR1 and CDR2: LGHDT and YNNKEL (reference sequence). The CDR3 DNA is TGTGCCAGCAGCCGCAAAACTCTAGGGGTATTGAACACCGGGGAGCTGTTTTTT. This encodes CASSRKTLGVLNTGELFF.

For the CDR3, the DNA is TGTGCCAGTAGTATAAACGGAGCAGAAGAGACCCAGTACTTC. Its protein is CASSINGAEETQYF. This sequence joins TRBV19 and TRBJ2-5; D is unclear. There are 14 residues in the CDR3. Trimming stripped 2 bases from V and 3 bases from J, with 10 bases between. The germline gives CDR1 LNHDA, CDR2 SQIVND (reference sequence).